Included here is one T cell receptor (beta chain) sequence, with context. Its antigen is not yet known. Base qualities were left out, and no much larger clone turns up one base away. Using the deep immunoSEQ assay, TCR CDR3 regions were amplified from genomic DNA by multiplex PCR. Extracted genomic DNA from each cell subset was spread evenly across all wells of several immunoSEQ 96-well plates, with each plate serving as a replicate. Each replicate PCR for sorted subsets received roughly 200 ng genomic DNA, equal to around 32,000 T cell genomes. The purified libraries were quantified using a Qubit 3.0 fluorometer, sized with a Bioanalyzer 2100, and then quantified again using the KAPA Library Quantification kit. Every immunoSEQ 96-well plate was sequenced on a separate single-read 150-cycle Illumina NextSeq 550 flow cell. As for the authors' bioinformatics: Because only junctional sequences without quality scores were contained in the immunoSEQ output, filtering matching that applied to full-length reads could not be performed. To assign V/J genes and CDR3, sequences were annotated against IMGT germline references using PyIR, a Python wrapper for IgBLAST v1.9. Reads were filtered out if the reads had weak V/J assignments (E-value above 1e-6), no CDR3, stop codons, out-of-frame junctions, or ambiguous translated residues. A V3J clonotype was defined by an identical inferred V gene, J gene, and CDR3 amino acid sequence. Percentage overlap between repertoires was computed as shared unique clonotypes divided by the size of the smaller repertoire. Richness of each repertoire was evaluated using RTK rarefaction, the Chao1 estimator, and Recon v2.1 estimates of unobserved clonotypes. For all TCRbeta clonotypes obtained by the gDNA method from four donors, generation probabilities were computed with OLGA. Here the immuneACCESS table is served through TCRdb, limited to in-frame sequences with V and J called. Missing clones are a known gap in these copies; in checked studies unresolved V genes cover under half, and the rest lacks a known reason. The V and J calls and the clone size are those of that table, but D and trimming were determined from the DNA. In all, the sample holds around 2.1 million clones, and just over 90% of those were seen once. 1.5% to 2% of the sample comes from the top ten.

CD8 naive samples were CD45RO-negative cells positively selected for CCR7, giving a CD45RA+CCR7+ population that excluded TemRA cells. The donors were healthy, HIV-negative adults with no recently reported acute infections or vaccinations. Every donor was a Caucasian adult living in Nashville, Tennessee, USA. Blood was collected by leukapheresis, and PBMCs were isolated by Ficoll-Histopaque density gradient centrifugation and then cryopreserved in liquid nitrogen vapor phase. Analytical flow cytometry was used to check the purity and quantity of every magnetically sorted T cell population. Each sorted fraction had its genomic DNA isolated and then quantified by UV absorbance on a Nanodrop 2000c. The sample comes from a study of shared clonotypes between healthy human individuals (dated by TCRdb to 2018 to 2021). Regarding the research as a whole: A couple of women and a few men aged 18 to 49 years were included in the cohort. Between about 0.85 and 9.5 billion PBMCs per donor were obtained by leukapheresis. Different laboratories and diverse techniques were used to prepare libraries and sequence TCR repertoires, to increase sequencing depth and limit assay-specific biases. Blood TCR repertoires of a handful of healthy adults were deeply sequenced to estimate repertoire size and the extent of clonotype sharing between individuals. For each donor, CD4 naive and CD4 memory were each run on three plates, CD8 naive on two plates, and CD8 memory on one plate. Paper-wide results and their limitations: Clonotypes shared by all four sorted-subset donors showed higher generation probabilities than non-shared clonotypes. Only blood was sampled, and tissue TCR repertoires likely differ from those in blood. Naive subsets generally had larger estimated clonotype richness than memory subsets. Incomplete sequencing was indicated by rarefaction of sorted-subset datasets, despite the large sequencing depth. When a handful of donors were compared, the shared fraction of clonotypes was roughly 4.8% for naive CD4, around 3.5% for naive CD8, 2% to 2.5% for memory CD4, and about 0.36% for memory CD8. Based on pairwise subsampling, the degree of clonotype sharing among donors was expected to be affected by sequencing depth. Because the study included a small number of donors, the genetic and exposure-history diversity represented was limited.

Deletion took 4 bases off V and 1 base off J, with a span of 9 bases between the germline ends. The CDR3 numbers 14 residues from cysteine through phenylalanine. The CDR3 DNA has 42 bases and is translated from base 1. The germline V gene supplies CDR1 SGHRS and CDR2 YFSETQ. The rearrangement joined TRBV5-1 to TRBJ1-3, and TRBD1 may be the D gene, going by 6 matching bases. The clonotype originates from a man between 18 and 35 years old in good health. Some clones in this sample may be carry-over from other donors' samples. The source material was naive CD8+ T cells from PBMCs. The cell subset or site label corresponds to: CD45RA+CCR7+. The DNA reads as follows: TGCGCCAGCAGCCCGGGACAATCTGGAAACACCATATATTTT. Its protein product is CASSPGQSGNTIYF.